The rows below give T cell receptor beta chains drawn from one sample of a study of cytomegalovirus exposure and HLA in healthy donors. Measured with immunoSEQ multiplex PCR; TCRdb has only the in-frame clones, and not every one. Among about 140,000 clones listed, over 70% were seen once. The sequenced sample was PBMCs. The receptors originated from a man younger than 35 in good health and CMV-seronegative. CDR3s include the opening cysteine and the closing phenylalanine or tryptophan. Fields, in order: J gene, D gene, clone size, V gene, CDR3 DNA, CDR3 protein. D genes are given only for firm matches. Expanded clones get a size class; other rows say once, few or many, or leave the size out.

>TRBJ1-1|.|.|TRBV15
TGTGCCACCAGCAGGGGCAGGGCGAACACTGAAGCTTTCTTT
CATSRGRANTEAFF
>TRBJ2-7|TRBD1|.|TRBV6-5
TGTGCCAGCACCTCTTACCGGGACAGCTCCTACGAGCAGTACTTC
CASTSYRDSSYEQYF
>TRBJ2-7|.|.|TRBV5-1
TGCGCCAGCAGCTTGCATGGGAGCTCCTACGAGCAGTACTTC
CASSLHGSSYEQYF
>TRBJ2-3|TRBD2|.|TRBV5-8
TGTGCCAGCAGCTTGATGACTAGCGGAGATACGCAGTATTTT
CASSLMTSGDTQYF
>TRBJ2-3|TRBD2|.|TRBV7-2
TGTGCCAGCAGCTTCGAGGGTCTAGCGGGGGGGCTGAGGGATACGCAGTATTTT
CASSFEGLAGGLRDTQYF
>TRBJ1-2|.|.|TRBV5-6
TGTGCCAGCAGCTTGGAAGGGGGAGCAGGGACGGTCACCTTC
CASSLEGGAGTVTF
>TRBJ2-3|.|.|TRBV29-1
TGCAGCGTTGTGCCAAGGACAGAGACTAGCACAGATACGCAGTATTTT
CSVVPRTETSTDTQYF
>TRBJ1-1|.|.|TRBV30
TGTGCCTGGAGCGTTGACAGTCTGAACACTGAAGCTTTCTTT
CAWSVDSLNTEAFF
>TRBJ2-2|TRBD1|.|TRBV30
TGTGCCTTATCGACAGGGGCGAACACCGGGGAGCTGTTTTTT
CALSTGANTGELFF
>TRBJ2-1|.|.|TRBV7-8
TGTGCCAGCAGCTTATTTTTTGCGGGGAGCTCCTACAATGAGCAGTTCTTC
CASSLFFAGSSYNEQFF
>TRBJ2-7|TRBD1|few|TRBV4-3
TGCGCCAGCAGCCAAGATACGACAGGGGGCTACGAGCAGTACTTC
CASSQDTTGGYEQYF
>TRBJ2-7|.|.|TRBV4-1
TGCGCCAGCAGCCATCCCGCGGGACGGAACGCCTACGAGCAGTACTTC
CASSHPAGRNAYEQYF